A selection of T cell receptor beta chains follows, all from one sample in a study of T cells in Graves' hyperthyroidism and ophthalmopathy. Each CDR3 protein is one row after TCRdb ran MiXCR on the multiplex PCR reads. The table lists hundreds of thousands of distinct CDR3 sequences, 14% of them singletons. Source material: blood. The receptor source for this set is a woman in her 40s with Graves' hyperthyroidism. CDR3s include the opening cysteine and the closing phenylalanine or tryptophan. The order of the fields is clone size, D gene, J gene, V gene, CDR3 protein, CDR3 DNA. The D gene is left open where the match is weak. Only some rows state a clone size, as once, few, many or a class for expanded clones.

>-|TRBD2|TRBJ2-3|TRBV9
CASSGSGTSTDTQYF
TGTGCCAGCAGCGGTAGCGGGACTAGCACAGATACGCAGTATTTT
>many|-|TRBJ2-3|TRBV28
CASSSRVTDTQYF
TGTGCCAGCAGTTCCAGGGTCACAGATACGCAGTATTTT
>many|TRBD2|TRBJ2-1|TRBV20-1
CSAKTLAGAYNEQFF
TGCAGTGCTAAAACTTTAGCGGGAGCCTACAATGAGCAGTTCTTC
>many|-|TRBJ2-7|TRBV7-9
CASSLSVADYEQYF
TGTGCCAGCAGCTTAAGTGTAGCCGACTACGAGCAGTACTTC
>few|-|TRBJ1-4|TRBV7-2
CASSRGGAGLNEKLFF
TGTGCCAGCAGCAGAGGAGGGGCAGGGCTTAATGAAAAACTGTTTTTT
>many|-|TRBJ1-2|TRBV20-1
CSASRSGLGYTF
TGCAGTGCTAGTCGTTCGGGACTTGGCTACACCTTC
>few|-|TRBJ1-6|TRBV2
CASSAGRGGSYNSPLHF
TGTGCCAGCAGTGCGGGCAGGGGAGGTTCCTATAATTCACCCCTCCACTTT
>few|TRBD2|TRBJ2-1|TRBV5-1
CASSLVAGDGNEQFF
TGCGCCAGCAGCTTGGTAGCGGGAGATGGCAATGAGCAGTTCTTC
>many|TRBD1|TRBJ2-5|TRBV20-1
CSATDRDRGQETQYF
TGCAGTGCTACAGACAGGGATCGGGGACAAGAGACCCAGTACTTC
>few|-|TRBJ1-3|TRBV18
CASSPPSVSGNTIYF
TGTGCCAGCTCACCACCGTCCGTTTCTGGAAACACCATATATTTT
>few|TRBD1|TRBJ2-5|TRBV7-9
CASSGWDRDYETQYF
TGTGCCAGCAGCGGATGGGACAGGGATTATGAGACCCAGTACTTC
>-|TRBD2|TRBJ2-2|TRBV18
CASSPPGLAGTWELFF
TGTGCCAGCTCACCACCGGGACTAGCGGGAACCTGGGAGCTGTTTTTT
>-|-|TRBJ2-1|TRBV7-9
CASSLVRDNEQFF
TGTGCCAGCAGCTTAGTTAGAGACAATGAGCAGTTCTTC
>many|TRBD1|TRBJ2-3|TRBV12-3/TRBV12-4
CASSLARDRSTDTQYF
TGTGCCAGCAGTTTAGCCCGGGACAGGAGCACAGATACGCAGTATTTT
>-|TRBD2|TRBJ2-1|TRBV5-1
CASSLAGAGDWGEQFF
TGCGCCAGCAGCTTGGCCGGAGCGGGAGACTGGGGTGAGCAGTTCTTC
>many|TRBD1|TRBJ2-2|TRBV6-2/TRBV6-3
CASKNSGGYTGELFF
TGTGCCAGCAAAAACTCAGGGGGCTACACCGGGGAGCTGTTTTTT
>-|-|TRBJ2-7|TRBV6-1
CASSRPNYEQYF
TGTGCCAGCAGTAGGCCAAACTACGAGCAGTACTTC
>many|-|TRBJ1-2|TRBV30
CAWSSVRAYGYTF
TGTGCCTGGAGTAGCGTCAGGGCTTATGGCTACACCTTC
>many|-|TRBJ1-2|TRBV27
CASSSPGLANYGYTF
TGTGCCAGCAGCAGCCCGGGGTTAGCTAACTATGGCTACACCTTC
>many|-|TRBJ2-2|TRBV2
CASSVTGYTGELFF
TGTGCCAGCAGTGTTACAGGTTACACCGGGGAGCTGTTTTTT
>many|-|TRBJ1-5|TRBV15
CATSRGGDQPQHF
TGTGCCACCAGCAGAGGAGGGGATCAGCCCCAGCATTTT
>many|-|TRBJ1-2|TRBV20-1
CSARGASGDQLYGYTF
TGCAGTGCTAGAGGGGCCTCAGGGGATCAGCTCTATGGCTACACCTTC
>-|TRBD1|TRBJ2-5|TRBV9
CASSVDGTGGETQYF
TGTGCCAGCAGCGTAGATGGGACAGGGGGGGAGACCCAGTACTTC
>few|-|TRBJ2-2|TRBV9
CASSQVGGLGELFF
TGTGCCAGCAGCCAAGTCGGGGGACTCGGGGAGCTGTTTTTT
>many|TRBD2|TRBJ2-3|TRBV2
CASTSSSGNTDTQYF
TGTGCCAGCACTAGTTCTAGCGGGAACACAGATACGCAGTATTTT
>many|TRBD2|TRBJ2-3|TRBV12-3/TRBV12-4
CASRTSGNTDTQYF
TGTGCCAGTAGGACTAGCGGAAACACAGATACGCAGTATTTT
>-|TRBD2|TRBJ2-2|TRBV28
CASSWTSAGTGELFF
TGTGCCAGCAGTTGGACTAGCGCCGGCACCGGGGAGCTGTTTTTT
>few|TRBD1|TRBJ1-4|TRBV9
CASSDGQGAGEKLFF
TGTGCCAGCAGCGACGGACAGGGGGCAGGTGAAAAACTGTTTTTT
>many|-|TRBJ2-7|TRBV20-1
CSARDSFNISAYEQYF
TGCAGTGCTAGAGATTCCTTTAACATCTCCGCGTACGAGCAGTACTTC
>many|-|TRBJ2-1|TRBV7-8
CASSFTQYNEQFF
TGTGCCAGCAGCTTCACTCAATACAATGAGCAGTTCTTC
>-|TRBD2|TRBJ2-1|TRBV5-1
CASSLTGEGYSEQFF
TGCGCCAGCAGCTTGACGGGGGAGGGGTACAGTGAGCAGTTCTTC
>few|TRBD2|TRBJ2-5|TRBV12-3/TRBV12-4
CASRSLGRDYPRETQYF
TGTGCCAGCAGATCTCTGGGTAGGGACTATCCCCGGGAGACCCAGTACTTC
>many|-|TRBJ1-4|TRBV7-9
CASSIGALRGTNEKLFF
TGTGCCAGCAGCATCGGGGCCCTACGGGGCACTAATGAAAAACTGTTTTTT
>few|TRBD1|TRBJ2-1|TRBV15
CATSRGQGDYNEQFF
TGTGCCACCAGCAGAGGTCAGGGGGACTACAATGAGCAGTTCTTC
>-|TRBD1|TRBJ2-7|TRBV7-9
CASSSRTGSDEQCF
TGTGCCAGCAGCTCCCGGACAGGGAGCGACGAGCAGTGCTTC
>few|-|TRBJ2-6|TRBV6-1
CASSELHSGANVLTF
TGTGCCAGCAGTGAATTACACTCTGGGGCCAACGTCCTGACTTTC
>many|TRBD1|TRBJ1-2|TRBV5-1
CASSPGQGVDGYTF
TGCGCCAGCAGCCCGGGACAGGGAGTGGATGGCTACACCTTC
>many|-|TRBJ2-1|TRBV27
CASSLSFQYGYNEQFF
TGTGCCAGCAGTTTATCGTTCCAGTATGGGTACAATGAGCAGTTCTTC
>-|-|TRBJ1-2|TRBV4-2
CASSQGPGVGTYGYTF
TGTGCCAGCAGCCAAGGCCCAGGTGTCGGGACCTATGGCTACACCTTC
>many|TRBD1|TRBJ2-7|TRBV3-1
CASSPDRGFGEQYF
TGTGCCAGCAGCCCAGACAGGGGTTTTGGCGAGCAGTACTTC
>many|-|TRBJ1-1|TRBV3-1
CASRREGGRTEAFF
TGTGCCAGCAGGAGAGAGGGGGGTAGGACTGAAGCTTTCTTT
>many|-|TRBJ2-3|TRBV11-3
CASSPGVYGRTDTQYF
TGTGCCAGCAGCCCAGGGGTATACGGGAGGACAGATACGCAGTATTTT